This T cell receptor (beta chain) was identified in a study of T cell responses to AZD1222 COVID-19 vaccine. Whole-study results and caveats: Targeting of unmutated variant regions was reportedly seen in nearly half of spike-specific TCRs. Donor demographics were predominantly white British with a female majority; clonal diversity may be underestimated. Scientists sampled the repertoires only once the peak T cell response had passed.

TCRdb's table, derived via immunoSEQ multiplex PCR, lists solely in-frame clones and lacks some. The sample holds about 150,000 clones, 88% seen once. About this clone itself: Its antigen is not identified.

From germline, CDR1 is SGHTA and CDR2 FQGNSA. The CDR3 covers 13 residues. Trimming removed 1 base at V and 7 bases at J, with 8 bases between. The sequenced sample was peripheral blood, obtained on day 0 of AZD1222 vaccination. V gene TRBV7-2 combines with J gene TRBJ2-1; D ambiguous. The receptor comes from an adult in good health. CDR3 coding DNA: TGTGCCAGCAGCTTAGGGCCAGTAAATGAGCAGTTCTTC. It encodes CASSLGPVNEQFF. The full variable domain, its missing parts supplied by reference TRBV7-2 and TRBJ2-1, is GAGVSQSPSNKVTEKGKDVELRCDPISGHTALYWYRQSLGQGLEFLIYFQGNSAPDKSGLPSDRFSAERTGGSVSTLTIQRTQQEDSAVYLCASSLGPVNEQFFGPGTRLTVL.